Sequencing of this T cell receptor beta chain was carried out in a study of patients and donors after allogeneic stem cell transplantation. TCRdb itself ran the RT-PCR reads through MiXCR, one entry per CDR3 protein. This repertoire shows roughly 250,000 distinct CDR3 sequences, 12% to 15% found once; its top ten account for 11%. CDR3 length equals 12 residues. Trimming removed 8 bases from V and 7 bases from J, with 12 bases in between. This clonotype appeared many times. The sequenced material came from blood, either unsorted or a sorted T cell fraction (not recorded which). This TCR was sampled from a human donor who was either an allogeneic HSCT recipient or a stem cell or donor lymphocyte infusion donor (not recorded which). It is not recorded whose cells these are; they may come from a transplant donor. The chain carries TRBV12-3 or TRBV12-4 and TRBJ1-5; D is possibly TRBD1 (5 bases). The CDR3 sequence is CASSPRDQPQHF. The CDR3 DNA reads as TGTGCCAGCTCGCCCAGGGACCAGCCCCAGCATTTT.